Listed here is a single T cell receptor (beta chain). Its antigen remains unknown. The data derive from a study of cytomegalovirus exposure and HLA in healthy donors. Whole-study context: Researchers previously reported finding some 110 million unique TCR beta sequences from approximately 200 million T cells. Study-wide results and limits: CMV antigen specificity of a few CMV-associated chains was confirmed in vitro. In an earlier analysis, most TCR beta V segments were productive about 87% or about 30% of the time.

Germline CDR1 reads SGHRS; CDR2 reads YFSETQ. Trimming cost V 2 bases and J 9 bases; bases outside gene matches: 13. This CDR3 has 16 amino acids. The PCR employed 60 Vbeta primers together with 13 Jbeta primers. Assay used: immunoSEQ multiplex PCR; TCRdb lists only in-frame clones, some missing. The sample consists of some 66,000 clones, 60% to 80% of them appearing once. V usage is TRBV5-1 and J usage is TRBJ2-1; 8 nucleotides align to TRBD2. The TCR originated in a man in his sixties in good health and CMV-seropositive. Specimen: PBMCs. CDR3 amino acids: CASSLEGGGLDSEQFF. DNA of the CDR3: TGCGCCAGCAGCTTAGAGGGCGGGGGGCTCGACTCTGAGCAGTTCTTC.